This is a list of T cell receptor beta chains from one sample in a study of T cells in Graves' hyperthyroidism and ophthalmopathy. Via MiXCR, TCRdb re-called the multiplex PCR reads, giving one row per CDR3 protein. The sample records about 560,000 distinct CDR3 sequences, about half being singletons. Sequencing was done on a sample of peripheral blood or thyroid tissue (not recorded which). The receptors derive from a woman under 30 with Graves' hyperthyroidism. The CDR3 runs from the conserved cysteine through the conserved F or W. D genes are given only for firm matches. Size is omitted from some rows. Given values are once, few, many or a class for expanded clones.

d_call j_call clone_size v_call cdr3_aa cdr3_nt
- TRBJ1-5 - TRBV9 CASSQDGGRNQPQHF TGTGCCAGCAGCCAAGATGGGGGGCGGAATCAGCCCCAGCATTTT
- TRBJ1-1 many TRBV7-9 CASSSFTGRGTEAFF TGTGCCAGCAGCTCCTTTACAGGGAGGGGCACTGAAGCTTTCTTT
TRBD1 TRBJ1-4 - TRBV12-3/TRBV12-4 CQTGQGEEKLFF TGTCAGACGGGACAGGGGGAAGAAAAACTGTTTTTT
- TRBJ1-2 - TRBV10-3 CASSDLDGPPEGYTF TGTGCCAGCAGTGACTTAGACGGACCTCCGGAAGGCTACACCTTC
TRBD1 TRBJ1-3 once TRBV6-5 CASSFTGGAGNTIYF TGTGCCAGCAGTTTTACAGGGGGCGCCGGAAACACCATATATTTT
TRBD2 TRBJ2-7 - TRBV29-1 CSVGLDGEQYF TGCAGCGTCGGACTAGACGGCGAGCAGTACTTC
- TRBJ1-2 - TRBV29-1 CSVEEVGGYTF TGCAGCGTTGAAGAGGTAGGGGGCTACACCTTC
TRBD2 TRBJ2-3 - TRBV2 CASNPTSGRDTQYF TGTGCCAGCAATCCGACTAGCGGGCGTGATACGCAGTATTTT
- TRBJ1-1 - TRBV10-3 CASSYSIQVNTEAFF TGTGCCAGCAGTTACTCGATCCAGGTGAACACTGAAGCTTTCTTT
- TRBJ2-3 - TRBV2 CASSAPGSPDADTQYF TGTGCCAGCAGTGCCCCCGGCTCACCAGACGCAGATACGCAGTATTTT
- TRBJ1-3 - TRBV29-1 CLGASPLSGNTIYF TGCCTAGGGGCTTCACCTTTGTCGGGAAACACCATATATTTT
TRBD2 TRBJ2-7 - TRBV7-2 CASSIGTMSSYEQYF TGTGCCAGCAGCATAGGGACTATGAGCTCCTACGAGCAGTACTTC
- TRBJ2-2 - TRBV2 CASTEGHNTGELFF TGTGCCAGCACTGAGGGACATAACACCGGGGAGCTGTTTTTT
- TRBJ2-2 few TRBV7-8 CASSLASAGGTGELFF TGTGCCAGCAGCTTAGCCTCGGCAGGGGGGACCGGGGAGCTGTTTTTT
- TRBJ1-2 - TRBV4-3 CASSQMGSYGYTF TGCGCCAGCAGCCAAATGGGTAGCTATGGCTACACCTTC
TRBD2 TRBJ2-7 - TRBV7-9 CASSVTGTSGSIYEQYF TGTGCCAGCAGCGTTACCGGGACTAGCGGGAGTATCTACGAGCAGTACTTC
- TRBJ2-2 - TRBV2 CASSEALGAGSNTGELFF TGTGCCAGCAGTGAAGCGCTAGGAGCAGGGAGTAACACCGGGGAGCTGTTTTTT
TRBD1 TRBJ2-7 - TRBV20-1 CSARNRGSYEQYF TGCAGTGCTAGAAACAGGGGCTCCTACGAGCAGTACTTC
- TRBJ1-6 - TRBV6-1 CASRPSSPLHF TGTGCTAGCAGGCCCTCTTCACCCCTCCACTTT
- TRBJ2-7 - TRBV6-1 CASTPPFGAQGYEQYF TGTGCCAGCACCCCCCCCTTCGGGGCCCAGGGGTACGAGCAGTACTTC
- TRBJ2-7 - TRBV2 CASIGSGSREQYF TGTGCCAGCATCGGTAGCGGCTCCCGCGAGCAGTACTTC
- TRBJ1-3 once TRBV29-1 CSVRQEGNTIYF TGCAGCGTTCGACAGGAAGGAAACACCATATATTTT
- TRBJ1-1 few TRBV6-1 CASREGGTEAFF TGTGCCAGCAGGGAGGGGGGTACTGAAGCTTTCTTT
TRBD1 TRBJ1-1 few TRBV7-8 CASTLRGTRFEAFF TGTGCCAGCACCCTCAGGGGGACGAGGTTTGAAGCTTTCTTT
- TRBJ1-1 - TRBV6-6 CASSYSKRQRNTEAFF TGTGCCAGCAGTTACTCGAAGAGACAGAGGAACACTGAAGCTTTCTTT
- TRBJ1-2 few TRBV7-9 CASSSAPGRSYGYTF TGTGCCAGCAGCTCCGCCCCCGGGAGATCCTATGGCTACACCTTC
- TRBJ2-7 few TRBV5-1 CASSFAAGQAGEQYF TGCGCCAGCAGCTTTGCGGCCGGGCAGGCTGGGGAGCAGTACTTC
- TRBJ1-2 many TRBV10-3 CAISSSGPYGYTF TGTGCCATCAGCTCTTCAGGGCCCTATGGCTACACCTTC
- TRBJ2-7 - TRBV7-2 CASSHPDRYEQYF TGCGCCAGCAGCCATCCAGATAGATACGAGCAGTACTTC
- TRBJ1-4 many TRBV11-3 CASSQASNMLFF TGTGCCAGCAGCCAAGCCTCGAACATGCTGTTTTTT
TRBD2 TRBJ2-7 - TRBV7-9 CAWSGGLPYEQYF TGTGCCTGGAGTGGGGGACTACCCTACGAGCAGTACTTC
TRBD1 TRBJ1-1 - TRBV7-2 CASSLEVRGPLSTEAFF TGTGCCAGCAGCTTAGAGGTCAGGGGGCCCCTAAGCACTGAAGCTTTCTTT